The clone carrying this T cell receptor beta chain was seen only a few times. The PCR was carried out with 60 Vbeta primers and 13 Jbeta primers. Repertoires were generated with immunoSEQ multiplex PCR, while TCRdb's copy carries only in-frame clones and drops some. This table holds roughly 150,000 clones, approximately 70% found once. The CDR3 totals 13 residues. Germline lookup yields CDR1 MNHEY and CDR2 SMNVEV (reference sequence). The V and J ends lost 7 bases and 6 bases respectively, with 15 bases between them. The source of the sample is a study of cytomegalovirus exposure and HLA in healthy donors.

Sequencing was done on a sample of PBMCs. This rearrangement joins TRBV27 to TRBJ2-5; D might be TRBD2 (6 bases). This sequence was found in a woman aged 55 to 70 in good health and CMV-seropositive. The CDR3 sequence is CASMTLGGKTQYF. CDR3 bases: TGTGCCAGCATGACCCTGGGGGGAAAGACCCAGTACTTC.